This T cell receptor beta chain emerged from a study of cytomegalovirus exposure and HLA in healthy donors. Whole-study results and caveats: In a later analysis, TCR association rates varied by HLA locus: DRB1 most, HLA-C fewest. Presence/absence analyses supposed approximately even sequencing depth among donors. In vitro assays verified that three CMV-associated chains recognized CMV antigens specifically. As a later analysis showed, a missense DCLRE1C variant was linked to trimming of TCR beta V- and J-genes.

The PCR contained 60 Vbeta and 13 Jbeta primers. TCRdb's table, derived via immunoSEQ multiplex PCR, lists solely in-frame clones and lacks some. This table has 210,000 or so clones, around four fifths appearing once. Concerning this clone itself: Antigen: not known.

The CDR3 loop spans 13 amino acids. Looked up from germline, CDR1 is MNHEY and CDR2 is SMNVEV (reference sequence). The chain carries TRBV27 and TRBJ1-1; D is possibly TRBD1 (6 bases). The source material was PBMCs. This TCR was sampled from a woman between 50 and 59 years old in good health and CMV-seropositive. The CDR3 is CASGQGQGTEAFF. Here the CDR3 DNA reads TGTGCATCCGGCCAGGGACAAGGCACTGAAGCTTTCTTT.